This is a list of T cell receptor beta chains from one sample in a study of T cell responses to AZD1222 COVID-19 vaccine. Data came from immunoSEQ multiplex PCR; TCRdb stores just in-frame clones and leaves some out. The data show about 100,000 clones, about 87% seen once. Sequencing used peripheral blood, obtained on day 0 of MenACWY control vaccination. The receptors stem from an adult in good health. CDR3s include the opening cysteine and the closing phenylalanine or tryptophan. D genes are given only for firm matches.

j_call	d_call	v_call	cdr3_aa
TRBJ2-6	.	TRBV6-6	CASGKGEAGANVLTF
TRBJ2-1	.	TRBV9	CASSAASRGRAYNEQFF
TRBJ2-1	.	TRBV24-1	CATSGRQGAPTSGPYNEQFF
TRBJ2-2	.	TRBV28	CASSTTGELFF
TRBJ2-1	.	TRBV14	CASGTLGQLYNEQFF
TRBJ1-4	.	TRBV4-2	CASSQDRGEKLFF
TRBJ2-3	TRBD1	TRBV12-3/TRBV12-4	CASRGQFTDTQYF
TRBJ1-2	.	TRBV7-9	CASRLRGDYGYTF
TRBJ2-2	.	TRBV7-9	CASSLEGGELFF
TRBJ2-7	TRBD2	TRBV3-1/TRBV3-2	CASSRQAGVYEQYF
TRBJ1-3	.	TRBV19	CASSIDRRASGNTIYF
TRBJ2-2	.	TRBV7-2	CASSWANTGELFF
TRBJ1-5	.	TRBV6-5	CASSPQAGWGQPQHF
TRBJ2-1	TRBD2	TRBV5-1	CASSLSGGDHEQFF
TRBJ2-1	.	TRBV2	CASSDIGGRNYNEQFF
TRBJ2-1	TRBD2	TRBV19	CASSTTGTSGRGRNEQFF
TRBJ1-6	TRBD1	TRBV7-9	CASSLPAGGQSPLHF
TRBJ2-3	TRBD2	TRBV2	CASAKGTSGLTDTQYF
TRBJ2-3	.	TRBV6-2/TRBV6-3	CASSDQGGPTDTQYF
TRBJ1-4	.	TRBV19	CASSIRDPLSEKLFF
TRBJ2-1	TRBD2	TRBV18	CASSPSGGSYNEQFF
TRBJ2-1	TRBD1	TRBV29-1	CSSGTADYNEQFF
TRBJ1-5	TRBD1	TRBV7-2	CASSPVGTESNQPQHF
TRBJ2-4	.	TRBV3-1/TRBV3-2	CASSQERRDDIQYF